This TCR beta chain was identified during a study of CD8+ T cells in alopecia areata. TCR sequencing used cDNA made by reverse transcription of extracted RNA. Assay used: immunoSEQ multiplex PCR; TCRdb lists only in-frame clones, some missing. The data show approximately 98,000 clones, with roughly 55% seen just once and 23% held by the top ten. General observations from the study: Elevated clonality characterized lesional scalp relative to normal scalp, particularly in alopecia totalis/universalis.

This CDR3 is built from 18 residues. Germline V gene data show CDR1 as MNHEY and CDR2 as SMNVEV (reference sequence). V trimming: 6 bases; J trimming: 0 bases; junction bases outside the gene matches: 9. Note on this clone: What it recognizes is unknown.

Sequencing was carried out using NKG2D-low CD8+ T cells sorted from blood. V is TRBV27 and J is TRBJ2-6; 9 nucleotides agree with TRBD1. The source of this sequence is a human donor with alopecia areata. The CDR3 is CASSDLGTGSSGANVLTF. CDR3 sequence (DNA): TGTGCCAGCAGCGATTTAGGGACAGGGTCCTCTGGGGCCAACGTCCTGACTTTC. The full variable domain, in which reference TRBV27 and TRBJ2-6 provide the parts outside the CDR3, is EAQVTQNPRYLITVTGKKLTVTCSQNMNHEYMSWYRQDPGLGLRQIYYSMNVEVTDKGDVPEGYKVSRKEKRNFPLILESPSPNQTSLYFCASSDLGTGSSGANVLTFGAGSRLTVL.